The 29 T cell receptor beta chains below come from one sample, sequenced in a study of response to subunit inactivated influenza vaccine. MiXCR, applied by TCRdb to the RT-PCR reads, yields one record per CDR3 protein. The sample consists of 500,000 or so distinct CDR3 sequences, about 15% of them appearing once. The specimen comprised CD4+ T cells sorted from PBMCs, sampled less than 30 months after vaccination. All receptors come from a man aged 50 to 75 who received an inactivated influenza vaccine.

This chain joins TRBV4-2 and TRBJ1-3; tentatively, D is TRBD1 (6 bases). Germline-derived CDR1 and CDR2 are LGHNA and YNFKEQ. The CDR3 totals 17 residues. Trimming shortened V by 1 base and J by 0 bases, and 13 bases separated the two germline ends. The DNA of the CDR3 is TGTGCCAGCAGCCAAGTTTCAGGGGTCGGCTCTGGAAACACCATATATTTT. It codes for CASSQVSGVGSGNTIYF.

The genes are TRBV20-1 and TRBJ1-2; D is possibly TRBD1 (5 bases). Trimming pared 0 bases from V and 4 bases from J, leaving 18 bases between. Germline V gene lookup returns CDR1 DFQATT and CDR2 SNEGSKA (reference sequence). This CDR3 spans 16 amino acids. The CDR3 nucleotides are TGCAGTGCTAGAGATAATGCCGGGGGACGGATCTATGGCTACACCTTC. Protein product: CSARDNAGGRIYGYTF.

This clonotype turned up a few times. The genes are TRBV6-2 or TRBV6-3 and TRBJ1-5; TRBD1 aligns across 7 bases. The CDR3 contains 15 residues. CDR1 is MNHEY, CDR2 SVGEGT, per germline. Trimming cost V 5 bases and J 6 bases; bases outside gene matches: 10. The CDR3 here is CASSPVDRDGQPQHF. The CDR3 DNA follows: TGTGCCAGCAGTCCCGTTGACAGGGACGGTCAGCCCCAGCATTTT.

This chain connects TRBV18 to TRBJ1-6; a weak D match, TRBD1 (6 bases). This CDR3 region has 14 residues. The ends were cut back, 8 bases at V and 5 bases at J, with 13 bases in the middle. CDR1 and CDR2 (germline): KGHSH, LQKENI. This chain's CDR3 is CASTRAGDNSPLHF. As DNA, the CDR3 is TGTGCCAGCACCCGAGCAGGGGATAATTCACCCCTCCACTTT.

The chain carries TRBV7-2 and TRBJ2-3; 8 bases agree with TRBD1. Germline assignment: CDR1 SGHTA and CDR2 FQGNSA. The CDR3 sequence is 17 residues long. V dropped 2 bases and J dropped 2; count of bases not matched to a gene: 9. CDR3 protein: CASSLSPGQGSTDTQYF. For the CDR3, the DNA is TGTGCCAGCAGCTTAAGCCCCGGACAGGGTTCCACAGATACGCAGTATTTT.

V usage is TRBV28 and J usage is TRBJ2-5; D not resolved. The CDR3 runs 15 residues. Per the germline V gene, CDR1 is MDHEN and CDR2 is SYDVKM. Trimming removed 5 bases at V and 1 base at J, with 14 bases between. This chain's CDR3 is CASSPRRWAQETQYF. The CDR3 DNA follows: TGTGCCAGCAGTCCTAGGAGATGGGCCCAAGAGACCCAGTACTTC.

This clonotype was seen ten or more times. The chain is built from TRBV4-1 and TRBJ2-3; the D is unclear. Germline CDR1 and CDR2: MGHRA and YSYEKL. Trimming removed 4 bases at V and 0 bases at J, with 8 bases between. The CDR3 has 14 amino acids. The CDR3 nucleotides read TGCGCCAGCAGCCGGGGTCCCAGCACAGATACGCAGTATTTT. It specifies CASSRGPSTDTQYF.

A few counts support this clonotype. The chain joins TRBV7-9 to TRBJ1-5; 12 nucleotides align to TRBD1. Germline CDR1 reads SEHNR; CDR2 reads FQNEAQ (reference sequence). Losses at the gene ends were 3 bases for V and 10 bases for J; bases not matched to a gene: 4. This CDR3 is 14 amino acids long. CDR3 coding DNA: TGTGCCAGCAGCTTGGCGGGACAGGGGGCCCCCCAGCATTTT. It is translated as CASSLAGQGAPQHF.

The table lists this clonotype with a few counts. This chain links TRBV5-1 with TRBJ2-5; D is undetermined. This CDR3 comprises 15 residues. The germline CDR1 and CDR2 sequences are SGHRS and YFSETQ. The V end was cut by 0 bases, the J end by 2 bases, with 11 bases between. The CDR3 coding sequence is TGCGCCAGCAGCTTGGGATACGGCCCACAAGAGACCCAGTACTTC. This codes for CASSLGYGPQETQYF.

This clonotype occurred many times. The chain links TRBV20-1 to TRBJ1-5, with no clear D. Germline lookup yields CDR1 DFQATT and CDR2 SNEGSKA (reference sequence). The CDR3 loop spans 13 amino acids. Trimming took 3 bases from V and 4 from J, leaving 10 bases between them. CDR3 in DNA: TGCAGTGCTAGGGATGGTCTAAATCAGCCCCAGCATTTT. This encodes CSARDGLNQPQHF.

This clonotype has only a few counts. The chain couples TRBV20-1 to TRBJ1-6; 9 positions match TRBD1. Trimming took 3 bases from V and 7 from J; bases not matched to a gene: 4. Germline loops: CDR1 DFQATT, CDR2 SNEGSKA (reference sequence). The CDR3 length is 14 residues. The chain's CDR3 is CSASRGQGNSPLHF. The CDR3 coding sequence is TGCAGTGCTAGTCGGGGACAGGGAAATTCACCCCTCCACTTT.

The CDR3 sequence: CASSQGRGGYTGELFF. For the CDR3, the DNA is TGCGCCAGCAGCCAAGGGCGGGGGGGCTACACCGGGGAGCTGTTTTTT. The chain combines TRBV4-1 with TRBJ2-2; 9 bases agree with TRBD2. CDR1 is MGHRA, CDR2 YSYEKL, per germline. The CDR3 loop spans 16 amino acids. Trimming cost V 1 base and J 3 bases; bases outside gene matches: 3.

V gene TRBV3-1 combines with J gene TRBJ2-1; D uncertain. The V gene lost 2 bases and the J gene lost 3 bases, with 11 bases spanning the gap. This CDR3 has 15 residues. Germline V gene data show CDR1 as LGHDT and CDR2 as YNNKEL (reference sequence). The CDR3 DNA follows: TGTGCCAGCAGCCAAACTCAGGTTTTCTACAATGAGCAGTTCTTC. Residues: CASSQTQVFYNEQFF.

There are a few counts of this clonotype. The chain uses TRBV29-1 and TRBJ1-1; D unclear. CDR1 is SQVTM and CDR2 is ANQGSEA in the germline V gene. The CDR3 covers 13 residues. Trimming took off 3 bases at V and 0 bases at J, with 8 bases between the two ends. The CDR3 is CSVDAPLNTEAFF. CDR3 coding DNA: TGCAGCGTTGACGCGCCGTTGAACACTGAAGCTTTCTTT.

This clonotype was counted many times. The chain combines TRBV7-2 with TRBJ2-2; D remains ambiguous. Germline assignment: CDR1 SGHTA and CDR2 FQGNSA. The CDR3 is 13 amino acids. V was pared by 3 bases and J by 6 bases, with 8 bases between. The CDR3 reads CASSFRSPGELFF. The CDR3, as DNA: TGTGCCAGCAGCTTCCGATCGCCCGGGGAGCTGTTTTTT.

This clonotype occurred many times. V and J are TRBV21-1 and TRBJ2-3. TRBV21-1 is termed a pseudogene. This CDR3 region has 15 residues. CDR3 in amino acids: CASSKGAAVPDTQYF. CDR3 sequence (DNA): TGTGCCAGCAGCAAAGGGGCAGCCGTCCCAGATACGCAGTATTTT.

This clonotype has just a few counts. The chain combines TRBV6-2 or TRBV6-3 with TRBJ2-1; the D gene is possibly TRBD2 (7 bases). Looked up from germline, CDR1 is MNHEY and CDR2 is SVGEGT. V dropped 0 bases and J dropped 7 bases, with 16 bases sitting between them. There are 16 residues in the CDR3. CDR3 region: CASSYSGGGGENEQFF. Here the CDR3 DNA reads TGTGCCAGCAGTTACTCGGGGGGAGGGGGAGAGAATGAGCAGTTCTTC.

This clonotype was observed a handful of times. The genes are TRBV20-1 and TRBJ2-1; 14 nucleotides agree with TRBD2. The J segment lost 4 bases and the V segment lost 1 base, leaving 0 bases of the junction unmatched. The CDR3 extends over 15 amino acids. CDR1 and CDR2 from the germline V gene are DFQATT and SNEGSKA (reference sequence). The CDR3 DNA reads TGCAGTGCTAGAGGGACTAGCGGGGGGTACAATGAGCAGTTCTTC. Translating it yields CSARGTSGGYNEQFF.

The CDR3 bases are TGTGCCAGCAGCGCAAAGGCCCAGACTAGCTTCCAAGAGACCCAGTACTTC. Its protein is CASSAKAQTSFQETQYF. The chain couples TRBV7-2 to TRBJ2-5; 7 nucleotides align to TRBD2. Trimming removed 5 bases from V and 1 base from J; junction bases left unmatched: 13. From germline, CDR1 is SGHTA and CDR2 FQGNSA. The CDR3 totals 17 residues.

V and J are TRBV7-8 and TRBJ1-4; possible D gene TRBD1, 5 bases. Germline CDR1 and CDR2: SGHVS and FQNEAQ. V gave up 4 bases and J gave up 6 bases, with 15 bases separating them. This CDR3 is built from 15 residues. Written as DNA, the CDR3 is TGTGCCAGCAGCTGGGGCCGTGGTCGGGATGAAAAACTGTTTTTT. This encodes CASSWGRGRDEKLFF.

This clonotype has only a few counts. V usage is TRBV12-3 or TRBV12-4 and J usage is TRBJ1-6; no reliable D call. V was shortened by 3 bases and J by 6 bases, with 9 bases between the two germline ends. CDR3 length: 14 residues. CDR3 in DNA: TGTGCCAGCAGTTTTCTATGGAGTAATTCACCCCTCCACTTT. Translation gives CASSFLWSNSPLHF.

The rearrangement joins TRBV15 to TRBJ2-5; D unresolved. Germline CDR1 LNHNV, CDR2 YYDKDF (reference sequence). Trimming removed 0 bases at V and 4 bases at J, with 9 bases between. This CDR3 spans 14 amino acids. In DNA form, the CDR3 reads TGTGCCACCAGCAGAGATCAAGGTTTAGAGACCCAGTACTTC. Translation gives CATSRDQGLETQYF.

The chain joins TRBV12-3 or TRBV12-4 to TRBJ2-3; D remains unclear. Trimming cost V 4 bases and J 7 bases, with 12 bases left between them. The CDR3 spans 13 residues. The CDR3 DNA is TGTGCCAGCAGTTCCCCGGGTGGAAATACGCAGTATTTT. Amino acids: CASSSPGGNTQYF.

J is TRBJ1-5 and V is TRBV6-1; no clear D. Trimming shortened V by 8 bases and J by 0 bases, and 14 bases separated the two germline ends. This CDR3 is 15 amino acids long. Germline CDR1 reads MNHNS; CDR2 reads SASEGT. As DNA, the CDR3 is TGTGCCAGCCCCTGGTCCTGGTATAGCAATCAGCCCCAGCATTTT. It codes for CASPWSWYSNQPQHF.

About this clonotype itself: Compared with germline, one end of the junction differs, possibly owing to a read error. The chain links TRBV5-4 to TRBJ2-2, with D possibly matching TRBD2 (6 bases). Per the germline V gene, CDR1 is SGHNT and CDR2 is YYREEE (reference sequence). This CDR3 comprises 14 residues. The CDR3 loop is CASSLKSNTGGLFF. The CDR3, as DNA: TGTGCCAGCAGCTTGAAGTCGAACACCGGGGGGCTGTTTTTT. Combining the CDR3 with reference TRBV5-4 and TRBJ2-2 gives the whole variable domain ETGVTQSPTHLIKTRGQQVTLRCSSQSGHNTVSWYQQALGQGPQFIFQYYREEENGRGNFPPRFSGLQFPNYSSELNVNALELDDSALYLCASSLKSNTGGLFFGEGSRLTVL.

This clonotype has ten or more counts. The chain joins TRBV25-1 to TRBJ1-4; no firm D call. The V gene lost 6 bases and the J gene lost 0 bases, with 8 bases spanning the gap. Germline CDR1 and CDR2: MGHDK and SYGVNS. The CDR3 contains 14 residues. CDR3 loop: CASSLPATNEKLFF. CDR3 in DNA: TGTGCCAGCAGCTTACCTGCAACTAATGAAAAACTGTTTTTT.

This clonotype was observed at least ten times. The chain uses TRBV5-1 and TRBJ2-2; 8 bases are a match to TRBD1. V lost 4 bases, J lost 7 bases, and 6 bases stayed unmatched. Germline CDR1 SGHRS, CDR2 YFSETQ. This CDR3 region has 14 residues. In nucleotides, the CDR3 is TGCGCCAGCAGCCAAACAGGGACAGGCGGGGAGCTGTTTTTT. It translates to CASSQTGTGGELFF. The full variable domain, with the rest looked up from reference TRBV5-1 and TRBJ2-2, is KAGVTQTPRYLIKTRGQQVTLSCSPISGHRSVSWYQQTPGQGLQFLFEYFSETQRNKGNFPGRFSGRQFSNSRSEMNVSTLELGDSALYLCASSQTGTGGELFFGEGSRLTVL.

This clonotype was detected a few times. The rearrangement links TRBV18 to TRBJ1-5; 9 nucleotides agree with TRBD1. Germline V CDR1 and CDR2: KGHSH, LQKENI. V trimming: 5 bases; J trimming: 7 bases; junction bases outside the gene matches: 3. The CDR3 sequence is 13 residues long. CDR3 nucleotides: TGTGCCAGCTCAAGGGACAGGGAACAGCCCCAGCATTTT. Its translation is CASSRDREQPQHF.

The chain joins TRBV4-2 to TRBJ2-2; 9 bases align to TRBD2. The J segment lost 6 bases and the V segment lost 11 bases, leaving 13 bases of the junction unmatched. The V gene's germline CDR1 is LGHNA and CDR2 YNFKEQ. The CDR3 covers 15 residues. CDR3 sequence: CASQRWASGAGELFF. In DNA, the CDR3 is TGTGCCTCACAGAGATGGGCTAGCGGGGCCGGGGAGCTGTTTTTT.